The T cell receptor (beta chain) under discussion was sequenced for a study of blood T cell repertoires in COVID-19. Overall study: T cells, B-cell-depleted T cells, or PBMCs provided the cDNA or gDNA that served as material.

The CDR3 runs 13 residues. V was trimmed by 2 bases and J by 0 bases, leaving 5 bases between them. From germline, CDR1 is SGHRS and CDR2 YFSETQ. As regards this clone: Other nucleotide sequences in the sample specify the same CDR3.

Sequencing was performed with immunoSEQ multiplex PCR; in TCRdb, only in-frame clones are kept and a portion is missing. The data show approximately 100,000 clones, roughly 87% seen once. This chain links TRBV5-1 with TRBJ1-1, with D hard to call. The sequenced sample consisted of peripheral blood. This TCR was sampled from a human donor in a cohort sampled during active COVID-19. CDR3 in amino acids: CASSLDMNTEAFF. CDR3 bases: TGCGCCAGCAGCTTAGACATGAACACTGAAGCTTTCTTT.